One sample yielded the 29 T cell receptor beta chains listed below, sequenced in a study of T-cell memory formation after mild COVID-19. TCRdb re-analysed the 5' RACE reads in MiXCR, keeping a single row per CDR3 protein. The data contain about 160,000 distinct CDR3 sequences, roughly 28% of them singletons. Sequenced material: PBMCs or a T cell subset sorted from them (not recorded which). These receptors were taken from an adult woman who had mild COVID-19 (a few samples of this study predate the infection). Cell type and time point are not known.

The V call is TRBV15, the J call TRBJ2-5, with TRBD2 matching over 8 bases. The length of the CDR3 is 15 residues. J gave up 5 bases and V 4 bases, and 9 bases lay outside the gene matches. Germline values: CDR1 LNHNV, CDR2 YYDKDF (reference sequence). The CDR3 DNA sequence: TGTGCCACCAGCACCCAACGGGAGGGCCGTGAGACCCAGTACTTC. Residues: CATSTQREGRETQYF.

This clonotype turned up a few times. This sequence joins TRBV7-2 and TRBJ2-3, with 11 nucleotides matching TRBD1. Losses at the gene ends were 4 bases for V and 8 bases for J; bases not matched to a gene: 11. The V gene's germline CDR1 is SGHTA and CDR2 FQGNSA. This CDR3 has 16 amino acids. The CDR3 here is CASSSKSGTGGVTQYF. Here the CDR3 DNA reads TGTGCCAGCAGCTCAAAGTCCGGGACAGGGGGAGTTACGCAGTATTTT.

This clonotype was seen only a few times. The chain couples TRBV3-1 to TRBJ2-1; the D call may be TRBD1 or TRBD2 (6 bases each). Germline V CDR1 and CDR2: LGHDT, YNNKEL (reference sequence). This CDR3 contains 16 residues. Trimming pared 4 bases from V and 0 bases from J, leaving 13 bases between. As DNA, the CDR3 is TGTGCCAGCAGCCCTCGGAGGGGGAACTCCTACAATGAGCAGTTCTTC. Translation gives CASSPRRGNSYNEQFF.

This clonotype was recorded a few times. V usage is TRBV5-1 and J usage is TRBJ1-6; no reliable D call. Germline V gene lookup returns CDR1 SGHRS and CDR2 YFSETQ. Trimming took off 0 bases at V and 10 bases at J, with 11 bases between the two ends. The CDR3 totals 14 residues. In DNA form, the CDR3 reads TGCGCCAGCAGCTTGGCCGAATTTATGTCACCCCTCCACTTT. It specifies CASSLAEFMSPLHF.

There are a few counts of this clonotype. The CDR3 DNA is TGTGCCAGCCTCTGGACTAGCGGGAGTTCGGGCGAGCAGTACTTC. Translating gives CASLWTSGSSGEQYF. The chain joins TRBV6-2 or TRBV6-3 to TRBJ2-7; 13 nucleotides line up with TRBD2. In germline, CDR1 is MNHEY, CDR2 SVGEGT. V lost 8 bases to trimming and J lost 6 bases; unmatched junction nucleotides: 10. The CDR3 contains 15 residues.

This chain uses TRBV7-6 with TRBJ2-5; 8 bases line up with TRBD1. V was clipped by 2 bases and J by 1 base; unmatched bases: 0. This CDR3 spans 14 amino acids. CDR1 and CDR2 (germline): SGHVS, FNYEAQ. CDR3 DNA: TGTGCCAGCAGCTTAACAGGGGGCCAAGAGACCCAGTACTTC. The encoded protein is CASSLTGGQETQYF.

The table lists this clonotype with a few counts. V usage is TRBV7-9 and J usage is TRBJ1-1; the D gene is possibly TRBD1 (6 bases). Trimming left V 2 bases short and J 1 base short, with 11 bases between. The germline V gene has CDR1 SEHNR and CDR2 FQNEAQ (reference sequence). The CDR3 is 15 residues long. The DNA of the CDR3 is TGTGCCAGCAGCTTATACCGGACAGAGAACACTGAAGCTTTCTTT. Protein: CASSLYRTENTEAFF.

The CDR3 sequence is CASSFQWGFDQPQHF. For the CDR3, the DNA is TGTGCCAGCAGCTTCCAGTGGGGATTCGATCAGCCCCAGCATTTT. V gene TRBV7-2 combines with J gene TRBJ1-5; no clear D. This CDR3 has 15 residues. Germline CDR1 and CDR2: SGHTA and FQGNSA. Trimming left V 3 bases short and J 5 bases short, with 14 bases between. The variable domain in full, completed from reference TRBV7-2 and TRBJ1-5, reads GAGVSQSPSNKVTEKGKDVELRCDPISGHTALYWYRQSLGQGLEFLIYFQGNSAPDKSGLPSDRFSAERTGGSVSTLTIQRTQQEDSAVYLCASSFQWGFDQPQHFGDGTRLSIL.

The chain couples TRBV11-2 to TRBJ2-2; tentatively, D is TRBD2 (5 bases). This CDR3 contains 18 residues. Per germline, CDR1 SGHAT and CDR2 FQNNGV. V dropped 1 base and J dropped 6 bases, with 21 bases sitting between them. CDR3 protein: CASSLVALAGLVSGELFF. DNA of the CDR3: TGTGCCAGCAGCTTAGTAGCGCTAGCCGGTCTGGTATCCGGGGAGCTGTTTTTT.

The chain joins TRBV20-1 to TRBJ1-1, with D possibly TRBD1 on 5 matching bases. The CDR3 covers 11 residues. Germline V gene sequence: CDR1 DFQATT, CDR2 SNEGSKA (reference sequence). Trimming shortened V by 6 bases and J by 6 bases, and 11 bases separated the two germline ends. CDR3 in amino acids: CSARVSAEAFF. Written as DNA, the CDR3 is TGCAGTGCCAGGGTTTCCGCTGAAGCTTTCTTT.

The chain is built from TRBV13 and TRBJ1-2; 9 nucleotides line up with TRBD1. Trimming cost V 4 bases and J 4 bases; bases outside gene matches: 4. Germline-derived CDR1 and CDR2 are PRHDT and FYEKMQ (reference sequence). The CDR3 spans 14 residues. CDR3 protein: CASSYRDRAYGYTF. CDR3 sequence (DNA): TGTGCCAGCAGCTACCGGGACAGGGCCTATGGCTACACCTTC. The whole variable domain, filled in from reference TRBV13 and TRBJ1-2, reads AAGVIQSPRHLIKEKRETATLKCYPIPRHDTVYWYQQGPGQDPQFLISFYEKMQSDKGSIPDRFSAQQFSDYHSELNMSSLELGDSALYFCASSYRDRAYGYTFGSGTRLTVV.

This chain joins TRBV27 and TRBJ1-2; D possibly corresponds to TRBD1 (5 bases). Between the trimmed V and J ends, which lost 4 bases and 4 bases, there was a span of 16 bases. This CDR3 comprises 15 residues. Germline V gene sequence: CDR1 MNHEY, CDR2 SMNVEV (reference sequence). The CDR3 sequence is CASSSPGLRGYGYTF. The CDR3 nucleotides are TGTGCCAGCAGTTCGCCGGGTCTGAGGGGCTATGGCTACACCTTC.

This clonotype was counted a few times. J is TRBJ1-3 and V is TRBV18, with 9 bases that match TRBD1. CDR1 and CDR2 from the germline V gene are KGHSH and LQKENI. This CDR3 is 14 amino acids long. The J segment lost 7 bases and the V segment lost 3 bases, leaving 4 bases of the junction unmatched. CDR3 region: CASSPGQGSNTIYF. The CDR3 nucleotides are TGTGCCAGCTCACCTGGACAGGGGTCGAACACCATATATTTT.

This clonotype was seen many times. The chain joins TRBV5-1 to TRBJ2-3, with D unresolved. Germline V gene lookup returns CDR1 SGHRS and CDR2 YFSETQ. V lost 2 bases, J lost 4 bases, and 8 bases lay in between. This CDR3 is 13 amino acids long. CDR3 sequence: CASSLGSADTQYF. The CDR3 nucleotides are TGCGCCAGCAGCTTAGGGTCAGCAGATACGCAGTATTTT.

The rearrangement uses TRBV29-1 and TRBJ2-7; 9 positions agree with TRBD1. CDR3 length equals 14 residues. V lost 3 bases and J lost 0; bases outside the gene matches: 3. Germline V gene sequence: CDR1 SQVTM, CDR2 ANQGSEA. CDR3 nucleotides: TGCAGCGTTGAGACAGGGGGTCCCTCCTACGAGCAGTACTTC. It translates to CSVETGGPSYEQYF.

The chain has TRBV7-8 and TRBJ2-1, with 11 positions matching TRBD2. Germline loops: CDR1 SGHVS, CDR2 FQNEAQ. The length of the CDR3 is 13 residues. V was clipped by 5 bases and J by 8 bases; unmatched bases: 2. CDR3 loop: CASSTGLADEQFF. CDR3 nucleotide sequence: TGTGCCAGCAGCACGGGACTAGCGGATGAGCAGTTCTTC. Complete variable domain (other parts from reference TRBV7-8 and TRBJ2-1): GAGVSQSPRYKVAKRGQDVALRCDPISGHVSLFWYQQALGQGPEFLTYFQNEAQLDKSGLPSDRFFAERPEGSVSTLKIQRTQQEDSAVYLCASSTGLADEQFFGPGTRLTVL.

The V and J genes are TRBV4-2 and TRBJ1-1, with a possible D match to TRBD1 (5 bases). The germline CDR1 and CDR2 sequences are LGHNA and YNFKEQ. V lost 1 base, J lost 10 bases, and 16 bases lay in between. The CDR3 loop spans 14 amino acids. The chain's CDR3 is CASSQVGSGDRAFF. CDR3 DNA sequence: TGTGCCAGCAGCCAAGTCGGATCTGGAGACAGAGCTTTCTTT.

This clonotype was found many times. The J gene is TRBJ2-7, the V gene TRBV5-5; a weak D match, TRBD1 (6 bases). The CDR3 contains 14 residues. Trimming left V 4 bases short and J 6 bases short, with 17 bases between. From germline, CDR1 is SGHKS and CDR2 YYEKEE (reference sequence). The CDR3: CASSTTGILREQYF. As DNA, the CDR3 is TGTGCCAGCAGCACAACAGGGATTCTGCGCGAGCAGTACTTC. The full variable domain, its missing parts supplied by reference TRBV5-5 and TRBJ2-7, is DAGVTQSPTHLIKTRGQQVTLRCSPISGHKSVSWYQQVLGQGPQFIFQYYEKEERGRGNFPDRFSARQFPNYSSELNVNALLLGDSALYLCASSTTGILREQYFGPGTRLTVT.

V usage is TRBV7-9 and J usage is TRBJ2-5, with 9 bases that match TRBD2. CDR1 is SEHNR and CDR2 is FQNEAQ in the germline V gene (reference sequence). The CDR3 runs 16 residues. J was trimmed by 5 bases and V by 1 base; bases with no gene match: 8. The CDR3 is CASSLGGREYGETQYF. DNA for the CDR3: TGTGCCAGCAGCTTAGGCGGGAGGGAGTATGGTGAGACCCAGTACTTC.

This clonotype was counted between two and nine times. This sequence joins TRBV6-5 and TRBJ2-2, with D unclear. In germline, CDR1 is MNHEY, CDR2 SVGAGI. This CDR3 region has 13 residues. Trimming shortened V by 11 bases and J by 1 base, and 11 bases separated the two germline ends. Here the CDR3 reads CASKQQNTGELFF. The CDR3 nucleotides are TGTGCCTCTAAGCAGCAGAACACCGGGGAGCTGTTTTTT.

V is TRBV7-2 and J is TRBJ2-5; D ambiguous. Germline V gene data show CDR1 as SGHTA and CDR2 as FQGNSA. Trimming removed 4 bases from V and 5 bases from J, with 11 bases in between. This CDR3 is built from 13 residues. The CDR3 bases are TGTGCCAGCAGCTCCCCCACGGCGGAGACCCAGTACTTC. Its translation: CASSSPTAETQYF. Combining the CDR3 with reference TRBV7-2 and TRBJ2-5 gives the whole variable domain GAGVSQSPSNKVTEKGKDVELRCDPISGHTALYWYRQSLGQGLEFLIYFQGNSAPDKSGLPSDRFSAERTGGSVSTLTIQRTQQEDSAVYLCASSSPTAETQYFGPGTRLLVL.

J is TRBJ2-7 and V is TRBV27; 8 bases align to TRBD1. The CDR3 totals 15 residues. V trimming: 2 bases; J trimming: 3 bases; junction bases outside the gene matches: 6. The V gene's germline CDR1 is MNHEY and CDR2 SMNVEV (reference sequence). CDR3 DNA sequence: TGTGCCAGCAGTTTACTGGGACAGGATGACTACGAGCAGTACTTC. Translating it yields CASSLLGQDDYEQYF.

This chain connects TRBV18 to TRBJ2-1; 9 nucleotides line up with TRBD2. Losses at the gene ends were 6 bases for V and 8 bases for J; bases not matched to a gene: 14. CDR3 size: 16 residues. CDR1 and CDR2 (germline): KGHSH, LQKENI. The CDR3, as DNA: TGTGCCAGCTCCCGTCGTGATAGCGGGAGTTTCTATGAGCAGTTCTTC. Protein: CASSRRDSGSFYEQFF.

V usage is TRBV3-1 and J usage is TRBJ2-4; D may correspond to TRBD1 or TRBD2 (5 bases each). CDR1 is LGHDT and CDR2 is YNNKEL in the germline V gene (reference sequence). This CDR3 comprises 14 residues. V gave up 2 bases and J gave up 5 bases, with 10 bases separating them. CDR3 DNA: TGTGCCAGCAGCCAACGGGACGGAGAAAACATTCAGTACTTC. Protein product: CASSQRDGENIQYF.

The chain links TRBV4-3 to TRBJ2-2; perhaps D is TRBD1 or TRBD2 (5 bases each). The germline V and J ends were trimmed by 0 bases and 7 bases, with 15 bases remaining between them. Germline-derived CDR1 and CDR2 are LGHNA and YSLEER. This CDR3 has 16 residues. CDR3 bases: TGCGCCAGCAGCCAAGATCCGGGGCAGGGCCTCGGGGAGCTGTTTTTT. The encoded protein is CASSQDPGQGLGELFF.

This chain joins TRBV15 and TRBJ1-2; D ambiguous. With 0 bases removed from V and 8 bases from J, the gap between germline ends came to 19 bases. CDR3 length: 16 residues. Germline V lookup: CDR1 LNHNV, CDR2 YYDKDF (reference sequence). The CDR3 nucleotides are TGTGCCACCAGCAGAGAAAGGCGGTTCACGTTACGAGGCTACACCTTC. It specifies CATSRERRFTLRGYTF.

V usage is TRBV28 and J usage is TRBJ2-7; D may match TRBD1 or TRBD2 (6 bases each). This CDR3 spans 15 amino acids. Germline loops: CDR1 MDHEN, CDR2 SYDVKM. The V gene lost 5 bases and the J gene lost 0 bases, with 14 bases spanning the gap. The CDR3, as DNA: TGTGCCAGCAGTCTACCGTCGGGGGCCTCCTACGAGCAGTACTTC. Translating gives CASSLPSGASYEQYF.

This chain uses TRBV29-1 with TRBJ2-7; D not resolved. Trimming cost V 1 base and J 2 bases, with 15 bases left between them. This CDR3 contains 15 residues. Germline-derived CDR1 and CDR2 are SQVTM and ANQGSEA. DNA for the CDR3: TGCAGCGTTGAAGGCCCGGGCCCTGAGCCCTACGAGCAGTACTTC. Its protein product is CSVEGPGPEPYEQYF.

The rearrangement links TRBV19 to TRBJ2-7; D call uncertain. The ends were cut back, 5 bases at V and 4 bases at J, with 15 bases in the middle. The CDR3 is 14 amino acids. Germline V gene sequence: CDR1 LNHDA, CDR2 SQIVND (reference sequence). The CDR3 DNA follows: TGTGCCAGTAGTGTTAGACTCGCTCCATACGAGCAGTACTTC. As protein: CASSVRLAPYEQYF.